The 19 T cell receptor beta chains presented below share a single source sample, sequenced in a study of glioma-infiltrating T cells. The iRepertoire nested amplicon-rescue multiplex PCR amplified TCR alpha and beta CDR3s from RNA. TCRdb called the multiplex PCR reads again in MiXCR, with one record for every CDR3 protein. The table lists 300,000 to 400,000 distinct CDR3 sequences, roughly two fifths of them singletons. Sequencing input: glioma tissue, nonneoplastic brain tissue, or PBMCs (not recorded which). The receptor source for this set is a human donor with low-grade glioma or glioblastoma, undergoing nonglioma brain surgery, or in good health (not recorded which).

V and J are TRBV12-3 or TRBV12-4 and TRBJ1-1; D is undetermined. The V end was cut by 4 bases, the J end by 0 bases, with 9 bases between. CDR3 length: 14 residues. CDR3 DNA: TGTGCCAGCAGTTCGGCCTCTTTGAACACTGAAGCTTTCTTT. Its protein is CASSSASLNTEAFF.

The chain recombines TRBV5-1 with TRBJ1-6, with TRBD1 identical over 8 bases. The CDR3 runs 15 residues. The V and J ends lost 4 bases and 9 bases, in that order; junction bases with no gene match: 9. Germline V gene data show CDR1 as SGHRS and CDR2 as YFSETQ. DNA for the CDR3: TGCGCCAGCAGCGTCCAGGGGGCCACTGGTTCACCCCTCCACTTT. This codes for CASSVQGATGSPLHF.

This clonotype occurred many times. The V and J genes are TRBV6-1 and TRBJ1-6; unclear D gene. CDR1 is MNHNS, CDR2 SASEGT, per germline. This CDR3 is built from 15 residues. The V and J ends lost 5 bases and 8 bases respectively, with 16 bases between them. The CDR3 sequence: CASSLQTPIYSPLHF. The CDR3 bases are TGTGCCAGCAGTTTGCAGACGCCTATCTATTCACCCCTCCACTTT.

The chain joins TRBV3-1 to TRBJ2-7; a weak D match, TRBD2 (5 bases). With 4 bases removed from V and 4 bases from J, the gap between germline ends came to 17 bases. This CDR3 has 15 residues. The germline CDR1 and CDR2 sequences are LGHDT and YNNKEL (reference sequence). The CDR3 DNA sequence: TGTGCCAGCAGCCCAGAGCGGAGTTTCTCGTACGAGCAGTACTTC. This gives the protein CASSPERSFSYEQYF.

V is TRBV7-2 and J is TRBJ1-2, with D maybe TRBD1 (5 bases). CDR1 is SGHTA, CDR2 FQGNSA, per germline. The CDR3 is 14 residues long. Trimming removed 1 base at V and 2 bases at J, with 8 bases between. CDR3 region: CASSLEGSNYGYTF. CDR3 coding DNA: TGTGCCAGCAGCTTAGAGGGGTCAAACTATGGCTACACCTTC.

The chain combines TRBV10-3 with TRBJ2-7; no clear D. The ends were cut back, 6 bases at V and 6 bases at J, with 9 bases in the middle. The V gene's germline CDR1 is ENHRY and CDR2 SYGVKD. This CDR3 comprises 11 residues. CDR3 bases: TGTGCCATCAGCCCAGAGGCCGAGCAGTACTTC. This translates into CAISPEAEQYF.

The V and J genes are TRBV7-2 and TRBJ1-1, with D unresolved. V shed 1 base and J shed 4 bases, with 16 bases lying between them. The CDR3 runs to 16 residues. Germline-derived CDR1 and CDR2 are SGHTA and FQGNSA. DNA for the CDR3: TGTGCCAGCAGCTTAGTAGGCGGATTTCTGAGCACTGAAGCTTTCTTT. It is translated as CASSLVGGFLSTEAFF.

This clonotype was seen ten or more times. The chain is built from TRBV7-2 and TRBJ2-1, with a tentative D call TRBD2 (5 bases). Deletions cut 5 bases from V and 4 bases from J, with 18 bases between. Germline-derived CDR1 and CDR2 are SGHTA and FQGNSA. CDR3 length: 16 amino acids. CDR3: CASSPPGSALYNEQFF. Written as DNA, the CDR3 is TGTGCCAGCAGCCCCCCGGGTAGCGCGCTATACAATGAGCAGTTCTTC.

In its sample, this clonotype was seen a few times. The chain couples TRBV12-3 or TRBV12-4 to TRBJ2-5, with 10 nucleotides matching TRBD2. This CDR3 is 16 amino acids long. The ends lost 6 bases at V and 2 bases at J; junction bases unmatched: 9. The CDR3 reads CASRASGSLHQETQYF. The CDR3 DNA sequence: TGTGCCAGCAGAGCTAGCGGGAGTTTGCATCAAGAGACCCAGTACTTC.

This clonotype was seen only a few times. The V and J genes are TRBV20-1 and TRBJ2-7, with a weak D call TRBD2 (6 bases). The length of the CDR3 is 12 residues. The V gene lost 7 bases and the J gene lost 0 bases, with 10 bases spanning the gap. In germline, CDR1 is DFQATT, CDR2 SNEGSKA (reference sequence). The CDR3 nucleotides are TGCAGTGTCGAGGGAGGCTCCTACGAGCAGTACTTC. This codes for CSVEGGSYEQYF.

V gene TRBV19 combines with J gene TRBJ1-1; TRBD1 matches 8 bases. CDR1 and CDR2 (germline): LNHDA, SQIVND (reference sequence). The CDR3 loop spans 14 amino acids. Trimming took 6 bases from V and 1 from J; bases not matched to a gene: 4. CDR3 in amino acids: CASRPGQANTEAFF. CDR3 coding DNA: TGTGCCAGTAGACCGGGACAGGCGAACACTGAAGCTTTCTTT.

This clonotype was seen only a few times. The CDR3 bases are TGCAGTGCTAGAAGACGGGCCCCAGGCTACACCTTC. Encoded protein: CSARRRAPGYTF. The chain has TRBV20-1 and TRBJ1-2; no reliable D call. V lost 2 bases and J 8 bases, leaving 12 bases between the germline ends. The CDR3 runs to 12 residues. Looked up from germline, CDR1 is DFQATT and CDR2 is SNEGSKA (reference sequence).

This clonotype was observed at least ten times. The V and J genes are TRBV4-3 and TRBJ1-1; D may be TRBD1 (5 bases). Germline V gene data show CDR1 as LGHNA and CDR2 as YSLEER. V was cut by 1 base and J by 8 bases, with 17 bases left in between. This CDR3 region has 15 residues. CDR3 nucleotide sequence: TGCGCCAGCAGCCAAGTTGCGGCAAGACAGCCAGAAGCTTTCTTT. Encoded protein: CASSQVAARQPEAFF.

J is TRBJ1-2 and V is TRBV6-2 or TRBV6-3; possible D gene TRBD1, 5 bases. The germline V gene encodes CDR1 MNHEY and CDR2 SVGEGT. The CDR3 contains 14 residues. Trimming left V 2 bases short and J 2 bases short, with 9 bases between. CDR3 region: CASSYPTENYGYTF. CDR3 in DNA: TGTGCCAGCAGTTACCCGACAGAGAACTATGGCTACACCTTC.

The chain links TRBV3-1 to TRBJ2-6, with 9 bases matching TRBD1. CDR1 and CDR2 (germline): LGHDT, YNNKEL (reference sequence). Trimming at V came to 6 bases and at J to 0 bases, leaving 6 bases not matched to a gene. This CDR3 is 17 amino acids long. CDR3 DNA sequence: TGTGCCAGCAGGCCACAGACAGGGGGCTCTGGGGCCAACGTCCTGACTTTC. It is translated as CASRPQTGGSGANVLTF.

This clonotype was seen a few times. Since a much larger clone is just one base distant, this may be a read error. Without the conserved terminal phenylalanine or tryptophan, this CDR3 likely stems from a read error. The CDR3 spells CASTPGGQIKETQYL. CDR3 bases: TGTGCCAGCACCCCGGGGGGACAGATCAAAGAGACCCAGTACCTC. The gene calls are TRBV28 and TRBJ2-5; D is possibly TRBD1 or TRBD2 (7 bases each). Germline V gene lookup returns CDR1 MDHEN and CDR2 SYDVKM. The CDR3 has 15 amino acids. Trimming stripped 7 bases from V and 3 bases from J, with 18 bases between.

The gene calls are TRBV24-1 and TRBJ1-2; TRBD1 might be the D (5 bases). Trimming took off 5 bases at V and 4 bases at J, with 13 bases between the two ends. This CDR3 is built from 14 residues. From germline, CDR1 is KGHDR and CDR2 SFDVKD. DNA for the CDR3: TGTGCCACCAGTGGCGTCGGGAGGGGCTATGGCTACACCTTC. This sequence encodes CATSGVGRGYGYTF.

V gene TRBV7-6 combines with J gene TRBJ2-3, with 13 bases aligning to TRBD2. The V segment lost 3 bases and the J segment 6 bases; nucleotides outside the gene matches: 9. CDR1 is SGHVS, CDR2 FNYEAQ, per germline. The CDR3 spans 17 residues. The CDR3 here is CASSFTGTSGTRDTQYF. For the CDR3, the DNA is TGTGCCAGCAGCTTCACCGGGACTAGCGGGACCAGGGATACGCAGTATTTT.

This chain uses TRBV7-3 with TRBJ2-5; 12 positions match TRBD1. The CDR3 covers 16 residues. CDR1 SGHTA and CDR2 FQGTGA come from the germline V gene. J gave up 0 bases and V 3 bases, and 2 bases lay outside the gene matches. As DNA, the CDR3 is TGTGCCAGCAGCTTGGGACAGGGGGCCTACCAAGAGACCCAGTACTTC. Protein sequence: CASSLGQGAYQETQYF.